Presented here are 30 T cell receptor beta chains from one specimen sequenced in a study of T cells after yellow fever vaccination. TCRdb re-derived calls from the 5' RACE reads in MiXCR, one entry per CDR3 protein. The sample contains approximately 550,000 distinct CDR3 sequences, approximately 21% of which appear only once. The sequenced sample was PBMCs, obtained 15 days after the yellow fever booster vaccination. The receptors shown here come from a man aged 25 to 40 who received the YFV17D yellow fever vaccine.

This clonotype has just a few counts. The V gene is TRBV7-6, the J gene TRBJ2-7; weak D call: TRBD2 (6 bases). The CDR3 loop spans 21 amino acids. The ends were cut back, 1 base at V and 0 bases at J, with 28 bases in the middle. The germline gives CDR1 SGHVS, CDR2 FNYEAQ. In nucleotides, the CDR3 is TGTGCCAGCAGCTTAGTAATCCCTCACGTGCGGGGAATCGGGCCCTCCTACGAGCAGTACTTC. Residues: CASSLVIPHVRGIGPSYEQYF.

The chain is built from TRBV2 and TRBJ1-3; D gene uncertain. Germline values: CDR1 SNHLY, CDR2 FYNNEI. V shed 6 bases and J shed 4 bases, with 7 bases lying between them. This CDR3 comprises 12 residues. CDR3 DNA: TGTGCCAGCAGGGAGACAGGAAACACCATATATTTT. Translated: CASRETGNTIYF.

The V and J genes are TRBV15 and TRBJ2-1; 14 bases map to TRBD2. After removal of 0 bases from V and 6 bases from J, the junction contained 7 bases not matched to a gene. This CDR3 has 18 amino acids. Germline lookup yields CDR1 LNHNV and CDR2 YYDKDF (reference sequence). The CDR3 sequence: CATSRDHAGTSGSNEQFF. The CDR3 DNA follows: TGTGCCACCAGCAGAGATCACGCCGGGACTAGCGGGAGCAATGAGCAGTTCTTC.

The J gene is TRBJ2-5, the V gene TRBV5-1; no definite D call. This CDR3 spans 15 amino acids. The germline V gene has CDR1 SGHRS and CDR2 YFSETQ. The V and J ends lost 0 bases and 3 bases respectively, with 12 bases between them. Here the CDR3 reads CASSLAMQREETQYF. The DNA for the CDR3 is TGCGCCAGCAGCTTGGCCATGCAGCGTGAAGAGACCCAGTACTTC.

In this sample, this clonotype turned up many times. V gene TRBV3-1 combines with J gene TRBJ1-1, with D possibly TRBD1 on 6 matching bases. Trimming removed 4 bases from V and 0 bases from J, with 9 bases in between. Germline lookup yields CDR1 LGHDT and CDR2 YNNKEL (reference sequence). CDR3 size: 14 residues. The CDR3 bases are TGTGCCAGCAGCCCCGGGACATTGAACACTGAAGCTTTCTTT. Translating gives CASSPGTLNTEAFF.

This clonotype was seen only a few times. The genes are TRBV4-2 and TRBJ2-5, with 12 bases identical to TRBD2. Germline V lookup: CDR1 LGHNA, CDR2 YNFKEQ. The J segment lost 5 bases and the V segment lost 1 base, leaving 11 bases of the junction unmatched. The CDR3 spans 18 residues. The CDR3 region has the DNA TGTGCCAGCAGCCAAGCCTACCGACTAGCGGGAGAAGTGGAGACCCAGTACTTC. It yields the protein CASSQAYRLAGEVETQYF.

J is TRBJ2-5 and V is TRBV28; TRBD2 aligns across 10 bases. In germline, CDR1 is MDHEN, CDR2 SYDVKM. This CDR3 is built from 14 residues. V was pared by 5 bases and J by 5 bases, with 5 bases of the junction left unmatched. The CDR3 nucleotides are TGTGCCAGCAGTAGAGCGGGAGGGCGGGAGACCCAGTACTTC. Its protein product is CASSRAGGRETQYF.

This clonotype was found a few times. The chain joins TRBV2 to TRBJ2-1; TRBD2 agrees at 11 bases. Per germline, CDR1 SNHLY and CDR2 FYNNEI. After removal of 6 bases from V and 6 bases from J, the junction contained 4 bases not matched to a gene. The CDR3 consists of 14 residues. CDR3 residues: CASRRLAGSNEQFF. CDR3 bases: TGTGCCAGCAGGCGACTAGCGGGAAGCAATGAGCAGTTCTTC.

This clonotype was found a few times. The V call is TRBV7-9, the J call TRBJ1-1, with D possibly matching TRBD1 (6 bases). Trimming took 8 bases from V and 10 from J, leaving 14 bases between them. The V gene's germline CDR1 is SEHNR and CDR2 FQNEAQ (reference sequence). The CDR3 runs to 11 residues. CDR3 sequence reads: CASVRDKRAFF. CDR3 bases: TGTGCCAGCGTCAGGGACAAACGAGCTTTCTTT.

This sequence joins TRBV12-3 or TRBV12-4 and TRBJ1-1; 7 nucleotides line up with TRBD1. V gave up 3 bases and J gave up 0 bases; unmatched junction bases: 10. The length of the CDR3 is 17 residues. The CDR3 coding sequence is TGTGCCAGCAGTTTTGGCCAGGGGGTTCTCCTGAACACTGAAGCTTTCTTT. Its protein product is CASSFGQGVLLNTEAFF.

The gene calls are TRBV20-1 and TRBJ1-6; no firm D call. This CDR3 spans 15 amino acids. V lost 1 base to trimming and J lost 0 bases, with 7 bases between them. In germline, CDR1 is DFQATT, CDR2 SNEGSKA (reference sequence). The CDR3 sequence is CSARVSSSYNSPLHF. CDR3 coding DNA: TGCAGTGCTAGAGTTTCAAGCTCCTATAATTCACCCCTCCACTTT.

This clonotype has a handful of counts. V is TRBV3-1 and J is TRBJ2-2; 10 bases line up with TRBD2. The CDR3 totals 16 residues. The junction had 7 bases not matched to a gene; V was cut back by 5 bases and J by 4 bases. Per germline, CDR1 LGHDT and CDR2 YNNKEL (reference sequence). This chain's CDR3 is CASSDAGLAATGELFF. In DNA, the CDR3 is TGTGCCAGCAGCGACGCCGGACTAGCGGCCACCGGGGAGCTGTTTTTT.

This clonotype was seen a handful of times. J is TRBJ2-5 and V is TRBV20-1, with 11 nucleotides matching TRBD2. The CDR3 has 18 amino acids. CDR1 and CDR2 from the germline V gene are DFQATT and SNEGSKA (reference sequence). Losses at the gene ends were 6 bases for V and 2 bases for J; bases not matched to a gene: 17. The CDR3 bases are TGCAGTGCGTGGGGAACAAATTTAGCGGGAGGGTATCAAGAGACCCAGTACTTC. It translates to CSAWGTNLAGGYQETQYF.

This clonotype has just a few counts. The rearrangement links TRBV20-1 to TRBJ2-3; 12 nucleotides align to TRBD2. Germline CDR1 DFQATT, CDR2 SNEGSKA (reference sequence). Trimming at V came to 6 bases and at J to 3 bases, leaving 7 bases not matched to a gene. This CDR3 has 15 residues. The CDR3 region is CSAHRTSGTTDTQYF. CDR3 bases: TGCAGTGCCCATCGGACTAGCGGGACAACAGATACGCAGTATTTT.

Only a few counts were recorded for this clonotype. The J gene is TRBJ2-1, the V gene TRBV24-1; 10 nucleotides line up with TRBD2. CDR1 KGHDR and CDR2 SFDVKD come from the germline V gene. With 4 bases clipped from V and 0 bases from J, the junction kept 5 bases outside the gene matches. The CDR3 has 17 residues. The CDR3 loop reads CATSDRASGSSYNEQFF. The DNA for the CDR3 is TGTGCCACCAGTGACCGCGCTAGCGGGAGCTCCTACAATGAGCAGTTCTTC.

This chain links TRBV12-3 or TRBV12-4 with TRBJ2-2, with D perhaps being TRBD1 or TRBD2 (6 bases each). CDR3 size: 16 residues. Trimming took 3 bases from V and 3 from J, leaving 14 bases between them. The CDR3 sequence is CASSFSGEGDTGELFF. In DNA form, the CDR3 reads TGTGCCAGCAGTTTTAGCGGCGAGGGGGACACCGGGGAGCTGTTTTTT.

In DNA, the CDR3 is TGCGCCAGCAGTCAATGGTCCCACAGGGACAGCTCCTACAATGAGCAGTTCTTC. This encodes CASSQWSHRDSSYNEQFF. This chain uses TRBV23-1 with TRBJ2-1; TRBD1 matches 7 bases. TRBV23-1 is given ORF status, its function remaining uncertain. The CDR3 spans 18 residues. V shed 1 base, J shed 0 bases, and the junction held 9 bases outside the gene matches.

This CDR3 reads CSVGTGGETQYF. The DNA for the CDR3 is TGCAGCGTTGGGACAGGGGGCGAGACCCAGTACTTC. J is TRBJ2-5 and V is TRBV29-1; TRBD1 agrees at 11 bases. The length of the CDR3 is 12 residues. The V gene end was trimmed by 4 bases and the J gene end by 5 bases; junction bases not matched to a gene: 0. The V gene's germline CDR1 is SQVTM and CDR2 ANQGSEA.

The gene calls are TRBV12-3 or TRBV12-4 and TRBJ2-1; unclear D gene. The CDR3 is made up of 16 amino acids. The V gene lost 5 bases and the J gene lost 4 bases, with 18 bases spanning the gap. CDR3 coding DNA: TGTGCCAGCAGTCCCTCAGCGACTGTCCCTTACAATGAGCAGTTCTTC. It translates to CASSPSATVPYNEQFF.

The rearrangement joins TRBV12-3 or TRBV12-4 to TRBJ1-4; no firm D call. V was trimmed by 7 bases and J by 3 bases, leaving 9 bases between them. This CDR3 has 13 amino acids. The CDR3 DNA sequence: TGTGCCAGCAACGGAGGTCCTAATGAAAAACTGTTTTTT. As protein: CASNGGPNEKLFF.

This CDR3 is CASSQQGQSNTEQYF. The CDR3 bases are TGTGCCAGCAGCCAACAGGGGCAAAGTAACACCGAGCAGTACTTC. V usage is TRBV3-1 and J usage is TRBJ2-7, with D possibly matching TRBD1 (6 bases). The V end was cut by 2 bases, the J end by 6 bases, with 17 bases between. The CDR3 spans 15 residues. The germline V gene encodes CDR1 LGHDT and CDR2 YNNKEL (reference sequence).

The gene calls are TRBV24-1 and TRBJ2-5, with a weak D call TRBD1 (6 bases). CDR3 length equals 18 residues. Looked up from germline, CDR1 is KGHDR and CDR2 is SFDVKD. V lost 4 bases and J lost 1, with 21 bases in between. The CDR3: CATSDRNQGTHFQETQYF. The CDR3 DNA reads TGTGCCACCAGTGACAGGAATCAGGGGACACACTTCCAAGAGACCCAGTACTTC.

The V gene is TRBV9, the J gene TRBJ2-1; TRBD2 matches at 11 bases. J lost 5 bases, V lost 3 bases, and 1 base had no gene match. The CDR3 sequence is 14 residues long. Germline CDR1 is SGDLS and CDR2 is YYNGEE. The CDR3 loop is CASSELAGDNEQFF. The CDR3 DNA reads TGTGCCAGCAGCGAACTAGCGGGGGACAATGAGCAGTTCTTC.

This clonotype was counted only a few times. The V gene is TRBV6-2 or TRBV6-3, the J gene TRBJ1-1; 8 positions agree with TRBD1. Germline CDR1 is MNHEY and CDR2 is SVGEGT. The trim removed 4 bases at V and 3 bases at J, leaving 7 bases unmatched. There are 15 residues in the CDR3. The CDR3 bases are TGTGCCAGCAGTTCGCCGCAGGGGGCGGACACTGAAGCTTTCTTT. It specifies CASSSPQGADTEAFF.

The chain employs TRBV12-3 or TRBV12-4 and TRBJ2-3; D is uncertain. This CDR3 has 12 residues. V dropped 5 bases and J dropped 9 bases, with 12 bases sitting between them. The CDR3 spells CASSDPPGTQYF. Here the CDR3 DNA reads TGTGCCAGCAGTGACCCGCCTGGGACGCAGTATTTT.

V is TRBV6-2 or TRBV6-3 and J is TRBJ1-1, with a tentative D call TRBD1 (6 bases). Germline assignment: CDR1 MNHEY and CDR2 SVGEGT. This CDR3 spans 12 amino acids. V was cut by 8 bases and J by 2 bases, with 9 bases left in between. CDR3 sequence reads: CASQDSNTEAFF. The DNA for the CDR3 is TGTGCCAGCCAGGACAGCAACACTGAAGCTTTCTTT.

The rearrangement uses TRBV24-1 and TRBJ2-5, with 7 positions matching TRBD2. The CDR3 is 15 residues long. After removal of 3 bases from V and 4 bases from J, the junction contained 7 bases not matched to a gene. Germline V lookup: CDR1 KGHDR, CDR2 SFDVKD. The CDR3 reads CATSDPLGGRETQYF. CDR3 DNA sequence: TGTGCCACCAGTGATCCCTTGGGAGGGCGAGAGACCCAGTACTTC.

This chain uses TRBV20-1 with TRBJ2-5; no firm D call. Germline V CDR1 and CDR2: DFQATT, SNEGSKA (reference sequence). The length of the CDR3 is 12 residues. Deletions cut 1 base from V and 5 bases from J, with 8 bases between. CDR3 protein: CSARASSETQYF. The CDR3 DNA reads TGCAGTGCTAGAGCCAGTAGTGAGACCCAGTACTTC.

At least ten counts were recorded for this clonotype. This chain uses TRBV5-4 with TRBJ2-2; 11 bases fit TRBD2. The CDR3 contains 13 residues. Germline assignment: CDR1 SGHNT and CDR2 YYREEE (reference sequence). After removal of 5 bases from V and 6 bases from J, the junction contained 0 bases not matched to a gene. The CDR3 DNA is TGTGCCAGCAGTAGCGGGAGGGCCGGGGAGCTGTTTTTT. Its translation: CASSSGRAGELFF. Variable domain in full (rest from reference TRBV5-4 and TRBJ2-2): ETGVTQSPTHLIKTRGQQVTLRCSSQSGHNTVSWYQQALGQGPQFIFQYYREEENGRGNFPPRFSGLQFPNYSSELNVNALELDDSALYLCASSSGRAGELFFGEGSRLTVL.

The CDR3 spells CASSWDFSEGTDTQYF. CDR3 coding DNA: TGTGCCAGCAGCTGGGACTTTAGCGAAGGCACAGATACGCAGTATTTT. The chain employs TRBV7-9 and TRBJ2-3; TRBD2 is a possible D gene (6 bases). Germline V gene data show CDR1 as SEHNR and CDR2 as FQNEAQ (reference sequence). This CDR3 is 16 amino acids long. V lost 4 bases and J 1 base, leaving 15 bases between the germline ends.